This passage covers 14 T cell receptor beta chains from one sample sequenced in a study of early T cells in non-severe SARS-CoV-2 infection. TCRdb reprocessed the 5' RACE reads via MiXCR and lists one record per CDR3 protein. The sample shows 90,000 to 120,000 distinct CDR3 sequences, approximately 12% of them seen only once. Sequencing was carried out using whole blood. Receptors originate from an adult who was a healthcare worker with PCR-confirmed SARS-CoV-2 infection or an uninfected control (not recorded which).

In this sample, this clonotype turned up many times. This chain joins TRBV7-2 and TRBJ2-7; 11 bases are shared with TRBD2. CDR1 and CDR2 from the germline V gene are SGHTA and FQGNSA. The CDR3 is made up of 14 amino acids. Germline trimming cut 8 bases from V and 6 bases from J; bases unmatched to any gene: 9. The CDR3 sequence is CASQLLAGEFEQYF. The CDR3, as DNA: TGTGCCAGCCAGCTACTAGCGGGAGAATTCGAGCAGTACTTC.

The rearrangement uses TRBV9 and TRBJ2-7, with D perhaps assigned TRBD1 or TRBD2 (5 bases each). CDR3 size: 15 residues. V lost 4 bases and J 0 bases, leaving 14 bases between the germline ends. Germline-derived CDR1 and CDR2 are SGDLS and YYNGEE. The CDR3 reads CASSLGPGSSYEQYF. CDR3 nucleotide sequence: TGTGCCAGCAGCTTGGGACCGGGGAGCTCCTACGAGCAGTACTTC.

There are many counts of this clonotype. This sequence joins TRBV2 and TRBJ2-1; D is possibly TRBD2 (6 bases). The V and J ends lost 7 bases and 4 bases respectively, with 11 bases between them. Germline CDR1 SNHLY, CDR2 FYNNEI. The CDR3 runs 13 residues. CDR3 in amino acids: CASKPSAYNEQFF. CDR3 in DNA: TGTGCCAGCAAACCTAGCGCGTACAATGAGCAGTTCTTC.

The table lists this clonotype with a few counts. The genes are TRBV20-1 and TRBJ2-3; 11 positions agree with TRBD2. This CDR3 has 15 amino acids. Trimming at V came to 4 bases and at J to 2 bases, leaving 5 bases not matched to a gene. Germline V gene sequence: CDR1 DFQATT, CDR2 SNEGSKA (reference sequence). Written as DNA, the CDR3 is TGCAGTGCTACTAAGACTAGCGGGGTCACAGATACGCAGTATTTT. This codes for CSATKTSGVTDTQYF.

This clonotype was observed many times. This sequence joins TRBV20-1 and TRBJ2-5; TRBD2 agrees at 8 bases. V lost 4 bases and J lost 5; bases outside the gene matches: 9. Germline-derived CDR1 and CDR2 are DFQATT and SNEGSKA (reference sequence). The CDR3 is made up of 14 amino acids. The DNA for the CDR3 is TGCAGTGCTAAGGAGAGCGGGAGAGGGGAGACCCAGTACTTC. It encodes CSAKESGRGETQYF.

This clonotype was detected only a few times. The J gene is TRBJ2-3, the V gene TRBV5-6, with D perhaps matching TRBD1 (6 bases). V was pared by 6 bases and J by 3 bases, with 11 bases between. The CDR3 runs 13 residues. Germline V lookup: CDR1 SGHDT, CDR2 YYEEEE. For the CDR3, the DNA is TGTGCCAGCAATTTGGGGGCAACAGATACGCAGTATTTT. Its translation is CASNLGATDTQYF. Variable domain in full (rest from reference TRBV5-6 and TRBJ2-3): DAGVTQSPTHLIKTRGQQVTLRCSPKSGHDTVSWYQQALGQGPQFIFQYYEEEERQRGNFPDRFSGHQFPNYSSELNVNALLLGDSALYLCASNLGATDTQYFGPGTRLTVL.

The rearrangement uses TRBV11-2 and TRBJ2-3, with 9 bases matching TRBD2. V dropped 5 bases and J dropped 4; count of bases not matched to a gene: 22. The CDR3 is made up of 20 amino acids. CDR1 and CDR2 from the germline V gene are SGHAT and FQNNGV. DNA for the CDR3: TGTGCCAGCAGCGACGCGGGACTAGCCGGACCGGGCGGAGTCCCAGATACGCAGTATTTT. It codes for CASSDAGLAGPGGVPDTQYF.

The chain recombines TRBV2 with TRBJ1-1; D call uncertain. V was pared by 6 bases and J by 6 bases, with 8 bases between. The CDR3 runs 11 residues. CDR1 is SNHLY, CDR2 FYNNEI, per germline. The CDR3 nucleotides are TGTGCCAGCAGGGAGGTGGCTGAAGCTTTCTTT. This encodes CASREVAEAFF.

In this sample, this clonotype turned up many times. The genes are TRBV29-1 and TRBJ2-7, with D possibly called TRBD1 or TRBD2 (5 bases each). V was shortened by 7 bases and J by 4 bases, with 17 bases between the two germline ends. This CDR3 region has 13 residues. Germline CDR1 and CDR2: SQVTM and ANQGSEA. DNA of the CDR3: TGCAGCGGAGTGGATAGGGGAGATTACGAGCAGTACTTC. The encoded protein is CSGVDRGDYEQYF.

Many counts were recorded for this clonotype. This sequence joins TRBV7-8 and TRBJ1-6; no clear D. The V gene lost 2 bases and the J gene lost 2 bases, with 10 bases spanning the gap. Germline V gives CDR1 SGHVS, CDR2 FQNEAQ. The CDR3 totals 16 residues. Here the CDR3 reads CASSLRQATYNSPLHF. The CDR3 coding sequence is TGTGCCAGCAGCTTACGTCAGGCCACCTATAATTCACCCCTCCACTTT. The variable domain in full, completed from reference TRBV7-8 and TRBJ1-6, reads GAGVSQSPRYKVAKRGQDVALRCDPISGHVSLFWYQQALGQGPEFLTYFQNEAQLDKSGLPSDRFFAERPEGSVSTLKIQRTQQEDSAVYLCASSLRQATYNSPLHFGNGTRLTVT.

The chain uses TRBV9 and TRBJ2-1; D unresolved. Trimming pared 2 bases from V and 0 bases from J, leaving 18 bases between. The CDR3 consists of 18 residues. CDR1 is SGDLS and CDR2 is YYNGEE in the germline V gene. The CDR3 nucleotides read TGTGCCAGCAGCGTCCTCGCCGCACAGCCGACCTCCTACAATGAGCAGTTCTTC. Translating gives CASSVLAAQPTSYNEQFF.

This clonotype was seen more than once but under ten times. The V gene is TRBV20-1, the J gene TRBJ2-1; D is possibly TRBD1 (6 bases). The CDR3 loop spans 14 amino acids. V lost 6 bases, J lost 3 bases, and 15 bases lay in between. Germline assignment: CDR1 DFQATT and CDR2 SNEGSKA (reference sequence). In DNA form, the CDR3 reads TGCAGTGCGTGGGGACACCTGAACTACAATGAGCAGTTCTTC. This codes for CSAWGHLNYNEQFF.

This clonotype was recorded many times. The J gene is TRBJ1-1, the V gene TRBV15; a possible D gene is TRBD1 (5 bases). Trimming pared 0 bases from V and 0 bases from J, leaving 8 bases between. Germline V lookup: CDR1 LNHNV, CDR2 YYDKDF (reference sequence). This CDR3 comprises 15 residues. For the CDR3, the DNA is TGTGCCACCAGCAGAGAGGGGCGGATGAACACTGAAGCTTTCTTT. Protein sequence: CATSREGRMNTEAFF.

This clonotype was observed many times. V is TRBV7-6 and J is TRBJ2-5; D not certain. V was clipped by 1 base and J by 2 bases, with 8 bases between them. Germline V gives CDR1 SGHVS, CDR2 FNYEAQ. The CDR3 spans 14 residues. The CDR3 loop reads CASSLVGQQETQYF. The CDR3 region has the DNA TGTGCCAGCAGCTTAGTCGGCCAGCAAGAGACCCAGTACTTC.